This entry lists 5 T cell receptor beta chains sequenced from one sample in a study of radiotherapy plus CTLA-4 blockade in lung cancer. Using immunoSEQ multiplex PCR, the repertoire was profiled, and TCRdb retains in-frame clones only, with some absent. The profile shows more than 95,000 clones, 65% to 85% of them singletons. Sequencing was performed on peripheral blood, taken from a patient treated with radiotherapy plus ipilimumab. These receptors originate from a human donor with non-small cell lung cancer who had a partial response to radiotherapy plus ipilimumab. Some clones in this sample may be carry-over from other donors' samples.

The CDR3 region has the DNA TGTGCCACCAGCAGAGGGACTAGCGGGACCTTTTTAGCCGAGTTCTTC. This translates into CATSRGTSGTFLAEFF. The chain couples TRBV15 to TRBJ2-1; 12 bases agree with TRBD2. The CDR3 has 16 residues. The V gene's germline CDR1 is LNHNV and CDR2 YYDKDF (reference sequence). With 1 base clipped from V and 14 bases from J, the junction kept 12 bases outside the gene matches.

CDR3 sequence (DNA): TGTGCCAGTGGGACTAGCGGAACCTACGAGCAGTACTTC. Its translation: CASGTSGTYEQYF. The chain recombines TRBV28 with TRBJ2-7, with 11 nucleotides matching TRBD2. Germline V gene lookup returns CDR1 MDHEN and CDR2 SYDVKM. The trim removed 9 bases at V and 2 bases at J, leaving 3 bases unmatched. The CDR3 is 13 residues long.

The CDR3 spells CASSLEGSGTYEQYF. CDR3 in DNA: TGTGCCAGCAGCTTAGAGGGTAGCGGGACCTACGAGCAGTACTTC. The genes are TRBV7-9 and TRBJ2-7; 8 nucleotides line up with TRBD2. Germline-derived CDR1 and CDR2 are SEHNR and FQNEAQ (reference sequence). This CDR3 spans 15 amino acids. The V gene end was trimmed by 1 base and the J gene end by 2 bases; junction bases not matched to a gene: 4. The whole variable domain, filled in from reference TRBV7-9 and TRBJ2-7, reads DTGVSQNPRHKITKRGQNVTFRCDPISEHNRLYWYRQTLGQGPEFLTYFQNEAQLEKSRLLSDRFSAERPKGSFSTLEIQRTEQGDSAMYLCASSLEGSGTYEQYFGPGTRLTVT.

The chain couples TRBV7-3 to TRBJ1-6; D is possibly TRBD1 (6 bases). V was trimmed by 1 base and J by 6 bases, leaving 7 bases between them. This CDR3 region has 14 residues. Looked up from germline, CDR1 is SGHTA and CDR2 is FQGTGA. This CDR3 reads CASSLNRVNSPLHF. CDR3 nucleotide sequence: TGTGCCAGCAGCTTAAACAGGGTTAATTCACCCCTCCACTTT.

The chain combines TRBV19 with TRBJ2-5; TRBD1 matches 8 bases. V dropped 5 bases and J dropped 9; count of bases not matched to a gene: 8. Germline V gene data show CDR1 as LNHDA and CDR2 as SQIVND (reference sequence). The CDR3 has 13 residues. The CDR3 sequence: CASSLGQANAQYF. The CDR3 region has the DNA TGTGCCAGTAGTTTGGGACAGGCCAACGCCCAGTACTTC.